The subject of this entry is one TCR beta chain. Its antigen remains unknown. The sample is drawn from a study of OX40 agonist ivuxolimab in advanced cancers. Study as a whole: While on treatment, patients had intravenous ivuxolimab at 0.01 to 10 mg/kg every 2 weeks. One patient with hepatocellular carcinoma and two with cutaneous melanoma, three in all, had partial responses. Findings and limits, study-wide: CD4+ and CD8+ blood T cells expanded clonally by week 6 at 0.1 to 3.0 mg/kg.

TCRdb's copy holds only in-frame clones and misses some; the assay was immunoSEQ multiplex PCR. The sample has over 85,000 clones; roughly nine tenths are singletons. The V and J ends lost 6 bases and 2 bases, in that order; junction bases with no gene match: 13. Per the germline V gene, CDR1 is SEHNR and CDR2 is FQNEAQ (reference sequence). CDR3 length: 16 amino acids. The genes are TRBV7-9 and TRBJ2-7, with 7 positions matching TRBD2. The sample was CD4+ or CD8+ T cells sorted from blood, taken in a trial of the OX40 agonist ivuxolimab. The receptor was derived from an adult with an advanced solid tumor such as melanoma, head and neck, liver or kidney cancer. CDR3 region: CASRGLRGLSPYEQYF. The CDR3 nucleotides are TGTGCCAGCAGGGGACTGAGGGGACTATCCCCCTACGAGCAGTACTTC.